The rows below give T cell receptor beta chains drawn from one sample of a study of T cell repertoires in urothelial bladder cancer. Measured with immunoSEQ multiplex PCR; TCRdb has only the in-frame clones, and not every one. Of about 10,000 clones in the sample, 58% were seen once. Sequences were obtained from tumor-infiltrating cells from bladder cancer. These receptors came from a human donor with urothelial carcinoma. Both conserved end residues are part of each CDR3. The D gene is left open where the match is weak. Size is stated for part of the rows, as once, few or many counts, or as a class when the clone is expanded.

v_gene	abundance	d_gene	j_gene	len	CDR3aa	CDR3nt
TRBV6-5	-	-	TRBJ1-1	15	CASTPGGRRSTEAFF	TGTGCCAGCACTCCGGGGGGTCGGAGGAGCACTGAAGCTTTCTTT
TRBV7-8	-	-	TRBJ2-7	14	CASSSTTGIYEQYF	TGTGCCAGCAGCTCTACCACAGGGATCTACGAGCAGTACTTC
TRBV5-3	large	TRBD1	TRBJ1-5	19	CARSLYLQGANSSNQPQHF	TGTGCCAGAAGCTTGTATCTCCAGGGGGCAAATTCTAGCAATCAGCCCCAGCATTTT
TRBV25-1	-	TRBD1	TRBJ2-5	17	CASRPGQGIGWKETQYF	TGTGCCAGCAGGCCGGGACAGGGCATCGGTTGGAAGGAGACCCAGTACTTC
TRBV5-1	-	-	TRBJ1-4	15	CASSLTDTGREKLFF	TGCGCCAGCAGCTTGACGGACACGGGTAGGGAAAAACTGTTTTTT
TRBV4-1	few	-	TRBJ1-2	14	CASSQQRKEYGYTF	TGCGCCAGCAGCCAGCAACGAAAGGAGTATGGCTACACCTTC
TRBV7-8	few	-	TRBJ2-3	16	CASSGGPSKGTDTQYF	TGTGCCAGCAGCGGGGGACCGTCTAAAGGCACAGATACGCAGTATTTT
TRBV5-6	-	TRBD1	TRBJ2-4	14	CASSLKGAENIQYF	TGTGCCAGCAGCTTGAAGGGGGCGGAAAACATTCAGTACTTC
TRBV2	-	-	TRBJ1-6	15	CASSVIVGDYSPLHF	TGTGCCAGCAGTGTAATTGTGGGGGACTATTCACCCCTCCACTTT
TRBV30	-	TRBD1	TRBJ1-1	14	CAWRGHRGPFEAFF	TGTGCCTGGAGGGGACACAGGGGGCCCTTCGAAGCTTTCTTT
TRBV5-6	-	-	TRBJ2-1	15	CASSSNLRQYNEQFF	TGTGCCAGCAGCAGCAACCTCAGACAGTACAATGAGCAGTTCTTC
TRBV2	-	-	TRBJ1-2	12	CASSDGARGYTF	TGTGCCAGCAGTGACGGAGCCCGTGGCTACACCTTC
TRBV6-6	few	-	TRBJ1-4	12	CASSNRNEKLFF	TGTGCCAGCAGTAACCGTAATGAAAAACTGTTTTTT
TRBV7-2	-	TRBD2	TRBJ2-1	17	CASTLNRGLAGYNEQFF	TGTGCCAGCACACTAAACCGGGGACTAGCGGGGTACAATGAGCAGTTCTTC
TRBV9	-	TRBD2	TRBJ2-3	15	CASSVWRGGTDTQYF	TGTGCCAGCAGCGTCTGGCGGGGGGGCACAGATACGCAGTATTTT
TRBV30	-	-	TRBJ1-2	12	CAWMGTSDGYTF	TGTGCCTGGATGGGGACATCTGATGGCTACACCTTC
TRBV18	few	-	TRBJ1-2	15	CASSPAARANYGYTF	TGTGCCAGCTCACCAGCAGCCAGAGCTAACTATGGCTACACCTTC
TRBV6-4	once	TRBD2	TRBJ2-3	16	CASSGAGLAGGDTQYF	TGTGCCAGCAGTGGTGCAGGACTAGCGGGCGGAGATACGCAGTATTTT
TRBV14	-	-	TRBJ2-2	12	CASSRSDGELFF	TGTGCCAGCAGCCGGAGCGACGGGGAGCTGTTTTTT
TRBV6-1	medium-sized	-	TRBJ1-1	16	CASSEAGRTMWTEAFF	TGTGCCAGCAGTGAAGCGGGCAGGACCATGTGGACTGAAGCTTTCTTT
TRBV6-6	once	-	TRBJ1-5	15	CASRPQWGGNQPQHF	TGTGCCAGCAGACCCCAGTGGGGGGGCAATCAGCCCCAGCATTTT
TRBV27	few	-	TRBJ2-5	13	CASSSREQETQYF	TGTGCCAGCAGTTCCAGGGAGCAAGAGACCCAGTACTTC
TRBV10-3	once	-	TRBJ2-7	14	CAIKPQGALYEQYF	TGTGCCATCAAGCCACAGGGTGCTCTCTACGAGCAGTACTTC
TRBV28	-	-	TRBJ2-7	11	CASSTVYEQYF	TGTGCCAGCAGTACAGTCTACGAGCAGTACTTC
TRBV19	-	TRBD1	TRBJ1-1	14	CASSLDREDTEAFF	TGTGCCAGTAGTTTGGACAGGGAGGACACTGAAGCTTTCTTT
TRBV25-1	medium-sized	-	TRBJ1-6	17	CASSEGGAGSYNSPLHF	TGTGCCAGCAGTGAAGGAGGGGCCGGCTCCTATAATTCACCCCTCCACTTT
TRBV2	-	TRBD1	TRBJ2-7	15	CASRQTGGGPYEQYF	TGTGCCAGCAGACAAACAGGGGGCGGCCCCTACGAGCAGTACTTC
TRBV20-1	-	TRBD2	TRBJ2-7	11	CSATGGLEQYF	TGCAGTGCGACGGGGGGGCTCGAGCAGTACTTC
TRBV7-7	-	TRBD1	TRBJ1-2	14	CASSFPGGGYGYTF	TGTGCCAGCAGCTTTCCAGGGGGCGGGTATGGCTACACCTTC
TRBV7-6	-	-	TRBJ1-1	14	CASSPSEGATEAFF	TGTGCCAGCAGCCCTTCCGAAGGGGCCACTGAAGCTTTCTTT
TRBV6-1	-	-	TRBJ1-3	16	CASSGHLRDGGNTIYF	TGTGCCAGCAGTGGGCATCTCAGGGATGGTGGAAACACCATATATTTT
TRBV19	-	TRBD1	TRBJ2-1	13	CASRDSSYNEQFF	TGTGCCAGCCGGGACAGCTCCTACAATGAGCAGTTCTTC
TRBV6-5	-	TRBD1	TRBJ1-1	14	CASTLTGGGTEAFF	TGTGCCAGCACCTTAACAGGGGGTGGCACTGAAGCTTTCTTT
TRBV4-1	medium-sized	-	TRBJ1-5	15	CASSQGGQGGQPQHF	TGCGCCAGCAGCCAAGGCGGGCAGGGCGGACAGCCCCAGCATTTT
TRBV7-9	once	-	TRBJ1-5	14	CASSLGGGYQPQHF	TGTGCCAGCAGCTTAGGTGGCGGCTATCAGCCCCAGCATTTT
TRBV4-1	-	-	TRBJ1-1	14	CASSLGLLNTEAFF	TGCGCCAGCAGCCTGGGCCTGCTGAACACTGAAGCTTTCTTT
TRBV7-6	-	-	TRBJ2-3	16	CASSLIPDSSTDTQYF	TGTGCCAGCAGCTTAATCCCGGACAGCAGCACAGATACGCAGTATTTT
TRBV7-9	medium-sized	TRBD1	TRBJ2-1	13	CASATGVENEQFF	TGTGCCAGTGCGACAGGGGTTGAGAATGAGCAGTTCTTC
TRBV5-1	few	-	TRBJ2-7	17	CASSLVAPGPISYEQYF	TGCGCCAGCAGCTTGGTAGCCCCGGGACCAATCTCCTACGAGCAGTACTTC
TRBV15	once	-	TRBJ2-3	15	CATSSPSWGTDTQYF	TGTGCCACCAGCAGCCCGTCGTGGGGCACAGATACGCAGTATTTT
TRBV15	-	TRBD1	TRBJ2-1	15	CATSSRQGASNEQFF	TGTGCCACCAGCAGTAGACAGGGGGCGAGCAATGAGCAGTTCTTC
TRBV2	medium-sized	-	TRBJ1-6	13	CASSGDNNSPLHF	TGTGCCAGCAGTGGGGACAATAATTCACCCCTCCACTTT
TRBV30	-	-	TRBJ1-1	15	CAWSVLSGMNTEAFF	TGTGCCTGGAGTGTACTATCGGGGATGAACACTGAAGCTTTCTTT